The 12 T cell receptor beta chains listed next were all sequenced from one sample in a study of OX40 agonist ivuxolimab in advanced cancers. The table came from immunoSEQ multiplex PCR; TCRdb's copy has only in-frame clones and leaves some out. Among some 66,000 clones listed, about 87% were seen once. Sequencing used CD4+ or CD8+ T cells sorted from blood, obtained in a trial of the OX40 agonist ivuxolimab. The source of these receptors is an adult with an advanced solid tumor such as melanoma, head and neck, liver or kidney cancer.

The chain links TRBV27 to TRBJ1-1; D uncertain. Trimming stripped 3 bases from V and 5 bases from J, with 16 bases between. The CDR3 totals 15 residues. CDR1 and CDR2 from the germline V gene are MNHEY and SMNVEV (reference sequence). CDR3 DNA: TGTGCCAGCAGTTTTCTTCCCTATCCGCGGACTGAAGCTTTCTTT. Translation gives CASSFLPYPRTEAFF.

The V gene is TRBV30, the J gene TRBJ2-3; 7 nucleotides agree with TRBD2. This CDR3 has 14 residues. From germline, CDR1 is GTSNPN and CDR2 SVGIG (reference sequence). Trimming took 5 bases from V and 2 from J; bases not matched to a gene: 7. The CDR3: CAWVRRGNTDTQYF. Written as DNA, the CDR3 is TGTGCCTGGGTTCGGCGGGGGAACACAGATACGCAGTATTTT.

The chain couples TRBV27 to TRBJ1-5; D unclear. Germline CDR1 reads MNHEY; CDR2 reads SMNVEV (reference sequence). V was cut by 3 bases and J by 2 bases, with 8 bases left in between. The CDR3 consists of 14 residues. In DNA, the CDR3 is TGTGCCAGCAGTTTTCGTGGTCGCAATCAGCCCCAGCATTTT. Amino acids: CASSFRGRNQPQHF.

V and J are TRBV10-1 and TRBJ2-7; D possibly corresponds to TRBD2 (6 bases). This CDR3 spans 13 amino acids. Germline V gene lookup returns CDR1 WNHNN and CDR2 SYGVQD (reference sequence). V lost 6 bases to trimming and J lost 4 bases, with 13 bases between them. In nucleotides, the CDR3 is TGCGCCAGCAGCAACGGGGGTGGATACGAGCAGTACTTC. Its protein is CASSNGGGYEQYF.

The table lists this clone with a count of one. The CDR3 DNA follows: TGTGCCAGCAGCCAACAGGGCACCGGGGAGCTGTTTTTT. The encoded protein is CASSQQGTGELFF. The rearrangement links TRBV7-6 to TRBJ2-2; the D gene is possibly TRBD1 (6 bases). The length of the CDR3 is 13 residues. Germline CDR1 and CDR2: SGHVS and FNYEAQ. Between the trimmed V and J ends, which lost 5 bases and 4 bases, there was a span of 8 bases.

The chain employs TRBV7-8 and TRBJ2-7; TRBD2 might be the D (6 bases). CDR3 length: 18 residues. CDR1 is SGHVS, CDR2 FQNEAQ, per germline. The V end lost 5 bases, the J end lost 2 bases, and 25 bases lay between the germline ends. The CDR3 DNA reads as TGTGCCAGCAGCAAAGGAGGCATCCTGACGGGAGACCCCTACGAGCAGTACTTC. Translated: CASSKGGILTGDPYEQYF.

This rearrangement joins TRBV29-1 to TRBJ2-5; no definite D call. V was clipped by 1 base and J by 4 bases, with 7 bases between them. The germline V gene encodes CDR1 SQVTM and CDR2 ANQGSEA. The CDR3 totals 12 residues. Here the CDR3 reads CSVEASLETQYF. The CDR3 DNA sequence: TGCAGCGTTGAAGCCTCATTAGAGACCCAGTACTTC.

Of note for this clone: Given the absence of the conserved phenylalanine or tryptophan at the CDR3 end, a read error is likely. The DNA is left out, because the CDR3 cannot be placed on it with certainty; the CDR3 is given as TCRdb lists it. CDR3 amino acids: CSVEDAGTKL. V and J are TRBV29-1 and TRBJ1-1. The V gene's germline CDR1 is SQVTM and CDR2 ANQGSEA. The CDR3 is made up of 10 amino acids, end residues included.

The chain has TRBV6-6 and TRBJ2-2; no firm D call. This CDR3 comprises 13 residues. Trimming took 7 bases from V and 2 from J, leaving 8 bases between them. CDR1 MNHNY and CDR2 SVGAGI come from the germline V gene (reference sequence). Here the CDR3 DNA reads TGTGCCAGCACCCGGAGCAACACCGGGGAGCTGTTTTTT. Protein sequence: CASTRSNTGELFF.

The rearrangement links TRBV28 to TRBJ2-1; a possible D gene is TRBD2 (5 bases). The V end was cut by 2 bases, the J end by 1 base, with 12 bases between. CDR3 length: 16 amino acids. Germline V gene data show CDR1 as MDHEN and CDR2 as SYDVKM. The CDR3 protein is CASSLTRWTSYNEQFF. The CDR3 DNA sequence: TGTGCCAGCAGTTTAACCCGGTGGACTTCCTACAATGAGCAGTTCTTC.

The chain is built from TRBV11-2 and TRBJ2-1, with TRBD2 matching 8 bases. This CDR3 has 15 residues. The germline V gene encodes CDR1 SGHAT and CDR2 FQNNGV. The J segment lost 4 bases and the V segment lost 7 bases, leaving 9 bases of the junction unmatched. The CDR3 region is CASTLGAGGYNEQFF. CDR3 nucleotides: TGTGCCAGCACTTTGGGTGCGGGGGGTTACAATGAGCAGTTCTTC.

The V and J genes are TRBV5-1 and TRBJ1-1; D remains ambiguous. This CDR3 has 15 residues. Looked up from germline, CDR1 is SGHRS and CDR2 is YFSETQ. V lost 6 bases, J lost 1 base, and 16 bases lay in between. CDR3 residues: CASTLAGSGNTEAFF. The CDR3 nucleotides read TGCGCCAGCACCCTCGCGGGAAGCGGGAACACTGAAGCTTTCTTT.